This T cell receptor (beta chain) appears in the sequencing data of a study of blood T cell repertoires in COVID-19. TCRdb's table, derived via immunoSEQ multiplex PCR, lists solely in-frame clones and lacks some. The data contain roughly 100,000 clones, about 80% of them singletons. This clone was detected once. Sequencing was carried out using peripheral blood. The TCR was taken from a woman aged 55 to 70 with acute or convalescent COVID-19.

The CDR3 DNA reads TGTGCCAGTCAAGCCACTATCAGCGGCTACACCTTC. It encodes CASQATISGYTF. J is TRBJ1-2 and V is TRBV27; D not certain. This CDR3 contains 12 residues. Germline assignment: CDR1 MNHEY and CDR2 SMNVEV (reference sequence). V was trimmed by 9 bases and J by 8 bases, leaving 16 bases between them.